This TCR beta chain comes out of a study of blood T cell repertoires in COVID-19. The wider study: Acute and convalescent COVID-19 specimens originated in the United States, Italy and Spain. The cDNA or gDNA used as material had been derived from T cells, B-cell-depleted T cells, or PBMCs.

Trimming removed 2 bases from V and 2 bases from J, with 13 bases in between. Germline CDR1 KGHSH, CDR2 LQKENI. This CDR3 is built from 17 residues. In the study's own analysis: Reference gene primer amplification in the assay estimated nucleated cell counts. TCRdb keeps only in-frame clones here, not all; method: immunoSEQ multiplex PCR. V, J and clone size reflect that table, while D and trimming were determined from the DNA. The table lists a few hundred thousand clones, about 88% of them singletons. The chain couples TRBV18 to TRBJ2-6; weak D call: TRBD1 (6 bases). Sequencing input: peripheral blood. This clonotype was sampled from a woman between 40 and 55 years old who had recovered from COVID-19. CDR3: CASSPLGAGTGANVLTF. For the CDR3, the DNA is TGTGCCAGCTCACCATTGGGGGCAGGGACTGGGGCCAACGTCCTGACTTTC.